Below, 6 T cell receptor beta chains from the same sample are listed, as sequenced in a study of post-analysis software for immune sequencing data (dated by TCRdb to 2013 to 2016). Findings and caveats that apply to the study as a whole: Roughly 5 TRBV segments, including TRBV5-6, TRBV5-1 and TRBV20-1, were significantly more frequent in patients than controls.

No antigens are known for them. The protocol used for the library was PCR. Sequencing was carried out with an Illumina HiSeq 2500. To reduce PCR and sequencing biases, unique molecular identifiers were incorporated into the TCR beta cDNA libraries. The public reads were quality trimmed at Q25 with fastp and then assembled into clones with MiXCR by TCRdb, keeping productive beta chains. Rows are combined by CDR3 protein, so each entry shows the most common genes and DNA. In this sample the table shows about 180,000 distinct CDR3 sequences, roughly 31% of which occur a single time. The ten top clones hold around 1.5% of the sample. Input material: blood. The source of these receptors is a girl aged 10-17 years with multiple sclerosis.

This CDR3 reads CASKVGGPNEQFF. In DNA form, the CDR3 reads TGTGCCAGCAAGGTCGGGGGCCCCAATGAGCAGTTCTTC. The chain employs TRBV7-9 and TRBJ2-1; D may match TRBD1 or TRBD2 (6 bases each). With 7 bases removed from V and 6 bases from J, the gap between germline ends came to 13 bases. The CDR3 loop spans 13 amino acids. Germline CDR1 SEHNR, CDR2 FQNEAQ (reference sequence).

This clonotype was observed at least ten times. V is TRBV28 and J is TRBJ1-2, with TRBD1 matching 8 bases. The CDR3 runs to 15 residues. The J segment lost 5 bases and the V segment lost 3 bases, leaving 8 bases of the junction unmatched. The V gene's germline CDR1 is MDHEN and CDR2 SYDVKM. The CDR3 coding sequence is TGTGCCAGCAGTTTGGGCAGGGGGCGGGAATATGGCTACACCTTC. It yields the protein CASSLGRGREYGYTF.

This clonotype appeared a few times. A much larger clone sits a single nucleotide away, making a read error possible. The V and J genes are TRBV20-1 and TRBJ2-1; 13 nucleotides line up with TRBD2. CDR1 and CDR2 (germline): DFQATT, SNEGSKA (reference sequence). J was trimmed by 9 bases and V by 6 bases; bases with no gene match: 11. There are 15 residues in the CDR3. CDR3 loop: CSASPLAGGRGEQFF. The CDR3 DNA is TGCAGTGCCAGCCCACTAGCGGGAGGGCGGGGTGAGCAGTTCTTC.

This clonotype was observed a single time. The V call is TRBV5-1, the J call TRBJ2-1; 9 bases match TRBD1. Germline CDR1 reads SGHRS; CDR2 reads YFSETQ. The CDR3 runs to 16 residues. Losses at the gene ends were 0 bases for V and 3 bases for J; bases not matched to a gene: 4. Written as DNA, the CDR3 is TGCGCCAGCAGCTTGGAGGGACAGGGCCTCTACAATGAGCAGTTCTTC. Protein product: CASSLEGQGLYNEQFF.

The gene calls are TRBV14 and TRBJ2-7; D is unresolved. Germline CDR1 is SGHDN and CDR2 is FVKESK. Trimming cost V 4 bases and J 1 base, with 11 bases left between them. This CDR3 has 14 residues. CDR3: CASSLHQGSYEQYF. In DNA form, the CDR3 reads TGTGCCAGCAGCCTTCACCAAGGTTCCTACGAGCAGTACTTC.

In this sample, this clonotype turned up many times. J is TRBJ2-1 and V is TRBV24-1; 7 bases map to TRBD2. The CDR3 has 16 amino acids. Germline V gene data show CDR1 as KGHDR and CDR2 as SFDVKD. V lost 1 base, J lost 8 bases, and 10 bases stayed unmatched. The CDR3 region has the DNA TGTGCCACCAGTGATTTAACGGGAGGAGCTCGTTATGAGCAGTTCTTC. Translation: CATSDLTGGARYEQFF.